Below, 10 T cell receptor beta chains from the same sample are listed, as sequenced in a study of radiation and T cells in renal cell carcinoma. The data were produced by immunoSEQ multiplex PCR, yet TCRdb's version contains in-frame clones alone and is incomplete. This sample yields some 100,000 clones, of which 82% are seen a single time; roughly 6.8% belongs to the top ten. Time point: baseline pretreatment blood. Regarding treatment: 15 Gy SBRT to primary tumor, nephrectomy 4 weeks later. The source was blood, collected from a patient whose treatment included radiotherapy and nephrectomy. These receptor sequences come from a man aged 55 to 70 with renal cell carcinoma.

This clone occurred once. The chain couples TRBV5-4 to TRBJ1-4; D uncertain. CDR1 is SGHNT and CDR2 is YYREEE in the germline V gene (reference sequence). The CDR3 has 15 residues. Trimming stripped 0 bases from V and 10 bases from J, with 16 bases between. Here the CDR3 DNA reads TGTGCCAGCAGCTTGGAAGCCCCCGGTCCTGGAAAACTGTTTTTT. Protein product: CASSLEAPGPGKLFF.

The chain recombines TRBV7-9 with TRBJ2-5, with D possibly matching TRBD1 (6 bases). The CDR3 spans 16 residues. Germline V gene sequence: CDR1 SEHNR, CDR2 FQNEAQ (reference sequence). Trimming stripped 4 bases from V and 4 bases from J, with 19 bases between. The CDR3 nucleotides read TGTGCCAGCAGCTCCCGAACACAGGGCTTTCGAGAGACCCAGTACTTC. This gives the protein CASSSRTQGFRETQYF.

The chain uses TRBV7-8 and TRBJ2-2; 9 nucleotides match TRBD2. V shed 4 bases and J 0 bases; nucleotides not matched to a gene: 6. CDR1 is SGHVS and CDR2 is FQNEAQ in the germline V gene. CDR3 length: 17 amino acids. Here the CDR3 DNA reads TGTGCCAGCAGCTCCCCAGCGGGAGGCTCGAACACCGGGGAGCTGTTTTTT. Translating it yields CASSSPAGGSNTGELFF.

The chain recombines TRBV5-1 with TRBJ2-5; D is unclear. Germline CDR1 is SGHRS and CDR2 is YFSETQ. Trimming cost V 4 bases and J 0 bases, with 10 bases left between them. This CDR3 is 14 amino acids long. CDR3 sequence reads: CASSPYRDQETQYF. In DNA form, the CDR3 reads TGCGCCAGCAGCCCGTACCGGGACCAAGAGACCCAGTACTTC.

This chain connects TRBV11-2 to TRBJ2-6, with D unresolved. Trimming left V 1 base short and J 0 bases short, with 16 bases between. This CDR3 has 19 residues. Germline CDR1 is SGHAT and CDR2 is FQNNGV. The CDR3 coding sequence is TGTGCCAGCAGCTTAGTGGTCTACCCTGTCCCCTCTGGGGCCAACGTCCTGACTTTC. As protein: CASSLVVYPVPSGANVLTF.

This chain connects TRBV19 to TRBJ1-2; TRBD1 is a possible D gene (6 bases). V lost 5 bases, J lost 3 bases, and 16 bases lay in between. Germline V lookup: CDR1 LNHDA, CDR2 SQIVND (reference sequence). The CDR3 contains 15 residues. The chain's CDR3 is CASSFGGFGYYGYTF. The CDR3 region has the DNA TGTGCCAGTAGTTTCGGGGGCTTCGGATACTATGGCTACACCTTC. The whole variable domain, remainder taken from reference TRBV19 and TRBJ1-2, is DGGITQSPKYLFRKEGQNVTLSCEQNLNHDAMYWYRQDPGQGLRLIYYSQIVNDFQKGDIAEGYSVSREKKESFPLTVTSAQKNPTAFYLCASSFGGFGYYGYTFGSGTRLTVV.

The J gene is TRBJ1-4, the V gene TRBV5-1; 10 bases fit TRBD1. This CDR3 has 17 amino acids. The junction had 7 bases not matched to a gene; V was cut back by 4 bases and J by 1 base. Germline V CDR1 and CDR2: SGHRS, YFSETQ. CDR3 sequence: CASSPGQGVLTNEKLFF. CDR3 nucleotides: TGCGCCAGCAGCCCCGGACAGGGGGTATTAACTAATGAAAAACTGTTTTTT.

Only a few counts were recorded for this clone. J is TRBJ1-1 and V is TRBV5-6; tentative D call: TRBD1 (5 bases). The CDR3 is made up of 12 amino acids. Germline V gives CDR1 SGHDT, CDR2 YYEEEE. V was clipped by 2 bases and J by 9 bases, with 11 bases between them. The CDR3 DNA is TGTGCCAGCAGCTTTGGAGGGGCTAAAGCTTTCTTT. This encodes CASSFGGAKAFF.

The V gene is TRBV5-1, the J gene TRBJ2-3; TRBD1 matches 7 bases. CDR3 length: 15 residues. Germline-derived CDR1 and CDR2 are SGHRS and YFSETQ. The V segment lost 4 bases and the J segment 8 bases; nucleotides outside the gene matches: 13. The CDR3 nucleotides are TGCGCCAGCAGCCTGGGACAGCCGTCCTGGGGTACGCAGTATTTT. This codes for CASSLGQPSWGTQYF.

This clone has more than one count but fewer than ten. The chain has TRBV19 and TRBJ1-1; D gene unclear. V was shortened by 5 bases and J by 4 bases, with 11 bases between the two germline ends. The CDR3 consists of 13 residues. The germline CDR1 and CDR2 sequences are LNHDA and SQIVND (reference sequence). For the CDR3, the DNA is TGTGCCAGTAGTCCTGTAGGAGGCACTGAAGCTTTCTTT. Translating it yields CASSPVGGTEAFF.